This TCR beta chain was sequenced during a study of radiotherapy plus CTLA-4 blockade in lung cancer. The study, taken as a whole, reports: Early blood T cell clone dynamics, with interferon-beta, were reported to best predict response. Expansion of tumor-derived TCR clones was observed in blood after radiotherapy plus ipilimumab.

This clone was seen more than once but under ten times. The antigen is undetermined. Germline lookup yields CDR1 SGHRS and CDR2 YFSETQ. The V segment lost 4 bases and the J segment 5 bases; nucleotides outside the gene matches: 5. CDR3 size: 15 residues. TCRdb's table, derived via immunoSEQ multiplex PCR, lists solely in-frame clones and lacks some. Of about 40,000 clones listed, 75% to 80% are singletons. The gene calls are TRBV5-1 and TRBJ2-5; 13 bases align to TRBD2. The receptor comes from a human donor with non-small cell lung cancer that progressed on radiotherapy plus ipilimumab. The sequences come from peripheral blood, collected from a patient treated with radiotherapy plus ipilimumab. This CDR3 reads CASSATSGGPETQYF. CDR3 DNA sequence: TGCGCCAGCAGCGCGACTAGCGGGGGGCCGGAGACCCAGTACTTC.